This TCR beta chain comes out of a study of T cells in women clearing cervical HPV infection. Remarks on this clone: The read terminates 3 residues ahead of where the CDR3 ends, so the germline J gene completes it.

The protocol was immunoSEQ multiplex PCR, while the TCRdb copy is restricted to in-frame clones and leaves out a portion. The table for this sample gives 15,000 to 20,000 clones. This CDR3 comprises 14 residues. From germline, CDR1 is SGHTA and CDR2 FQGNSA. The receptor was derived from a woman between 18 and 70 years old with a cervical HPV16 infection that either progressed to CIN3+ or cleared (not recorded which). This chain joins TRBV7-2 and TRBJ1-2; TRBD1 agrees at 8 bases. The material sequenced was blood buffy coat. This CDR3 reads CASSPNRGEYGYTF. The sequenced part of the CDR3 DNA is TGTGCCAGCAGCCCGAACAGGGGGGAATACGGC.